Listed here is a single T cell receptor beta chain. Its target is not known. CD45RO-negative, CCR7-positively selected cells formed the naive CD8 fraction, excluding terminally differentiated effector memory CD45RA+ cells. Between the trimmed V and J ends, which lost 1 base and 3 bases, there was a span of 13 bases. Per germline, CDR1 LGHNA and CDR2 YSLEER. The CDR3 is 15 amino acids. The protocol was immunoSEQ multiplex PCR, while the TCRdb copy is restricted to in-frame clones and leaves out a portion. The repertoire holds about 2 million clones, with roughly 94% as singletons. The data are from a study of shared clonotypes between healthy human individuals. General study findings and limits: Lower generation probabilities were found for non-shared clonotypes than for those shared by all four donors.

Sequencing input: naive CD8+ T cells sorted from blood. This chain joins TRBV4-3 and TRBJ2-7, with D tentatively TRBD1 or TRBD2 (5 bases each). The receptor was isolated from a young man in good health. The CDR3 region has the DNA TGCGCCAGCAGCCAAGGGCCAGAGGGGCTCTACGAGCAGTACTTC. Translating gives CASSQGPEGLYEQYF.